The next 18 T cell receptor beta chains were all read from a single sample in a study of blood T cell repertoires in COVID-19. Generated by immunoSEQ multiplex PCR, the TCRdb table keeps only in-frame clones and is missing some. The sample comprises 350,000 to 400,000 clones, about 90% of which are singletons, and almost 3% rests with the top ten. Material: PBMCs or T cells enriched from blood (not recorded which). The source of these receptors is a woman aged 25 to 39 who had recovered from COVID-19.

V and J are TRBV29-1 and TRBJ1-2; TRBD1 matches 8 bases. This CDR3 is built from 12 residues. The V gene end was trimmed by 7 bases and the J gene end by 5 bases; junction bases not matched to a gene: 6. Germline values: CDR1 SQVTM, CDR2 ANQGSEA. The DNA for the CDR3 is TGCAGCGCCGGACAGGGTCCGTATGGCTACACCTTC. Translation gives CSAGQGPYGYTF.

This chain uses TRBV30 with TRBJ2-7, with 12 bases aligning to TRBD2. V shed 5 bases and J 2 bases; nucleotides not matched to a gene: 4. Germline CDR1 GTSNPN, CDR2 SVGIG (reference sequence). The CDR3 spans 14 residues. This CDR3 is CAWGLAGQAYEQYF. Here the CDR3 DNA reads TGTGCCTGGGGACTAGCGGGGCAGGCCTACGAGCAGTACTTC.

This chain joins TRBV29-1 and TRBJ1-4; 8 bases are shared with TRBD1. The CDR3 has 13 amino acids. Germline V lookup: CDR1 SQVTM, CDR2 ANQGSEA. V gave up 6 bases and J gave up 3 bases; unmatched junction bases: 3. CDR3: CSVRGQANEKLFF. The DNA of the CDR3 is TGCAGCGTGCGGGGACAGGCTAATGAAAAACTGTTTTTT.

The DNA of the CDR3 is TGCAGCGTTGAGCTACGGGGGGTTCGCACAGATACGCAGTATTTT. This sequence encodes CSVELRGVRTDTQYF. The rearrangement uses TRBV29-1 and TRBJ2-3; 7 nucleotides match TRBD2. Germline-derived CDR1 and CDR2 are SQVTM and ANQGSEA. J lost 1 base, V lost 3 bases, and 7 bases had no gene match. This CDR3 is 15 amino acids long.

The chain links TRBV27 to TRBJ2-1; TRBD1 might be the D (6 bases). Trimming cost V 4 bases and J 9 bases, with 16 bases left between them. Germline CDR1 MNHEY, CDR2 SMNVEV (reference sequence). This CDR3 spans 14 amino acids. In nucleotides, the CDR3 is TGTGCCAGCAGTTGGATCCCACAGGGAAGTGAGCAGTTCTTC. It translates to CASSWIPQGSEQFF.

This chain uses TRBV18 with TRBJ1-1, with D possibly TRBD1 on 6 matching bases. Trimming shortened V by 2 bases and J by 4 bases, and 17 bases separated the two germline ends. This CDR3 comprises 16 residues. Germline V CDR1 and CDR2: KGHSH, LQKENI. CDR3 DNA sequence: TGTGCCAGCTCACCAGGCAGGGGCCTCCTAGGCACTGAAGCTTTCTTT. Amino acids: CASSPGRGLLGTEAFF.

This chain joins TRBV27 and TRBJ2-1, with TRBD2 matching 7 bases. V lost 5 bases, J lost 7 bases, and 17 bases stayed unmatched. The CDR3 length is 17 residues. Germline values: CDR1 MNHEY, CDR2 SMNVEV (reference sequence). The CDR3 here is CASSTPPRLAAVNEQFF. The CDR3 region has the DNA TGTGCCAGCAGTACCCCCCCAAGACTAGCCGCCGTTAATGAGCAGTTCTTC.

The rearrangement uses TRBV5-1 and TRBJ2-5; tentative D call: TRBD2 (6 bases). This CDR3 comprises 15 residues. The V end lost 1 base, the J end lost 1 base, and 11 bases lay between the germline ends. In germline, CDR1 is SGHRS, CDR2 YFSETQ. The CDR3 spells CASSLSGVVQETQYF. The CDR3 DNA reads as TGCGCCAGCAGCTTGTCGGGGGTGGTCCAAGAGACCCAGTACTTC.

This chain connects TRBV11-2 to TRBJ1-2; 7 bases match TRBD1. Trimming cost V 5 bases and J 3 bases; bases outside gene matches: 9. The CDR3 loop spans 15 amino acids. The germline V gene has CDR1 SGHAT and CDR2 FQNNGV. The CDR3 coding sequence is TGTGCCAGCAGCATATTAAGGGACAGCGACTATGGCTACACCTTC. The encoded protein is CASSILRDSDYGYTF.

V gene TRBV7-9 combines with J gene TRBJ1-2; D might be TRBD1 (6 bases). This CDR3 has 14 residues. V lost 4 bases, J lost 4 bases, and 13 bases lay in between. Per germline, CDR1 SEHNR and CDR2 FQNEAQ (reference sequence). The CDR3 region has the DNA TGTGCCAGCAGCTCAACCTCGACAGGCTATGGCTACACCTTC. It codes for CASSSTSTGYGYTF. The whole variable domain, remainder taken from reference TRBV7-9 and TRBJ1-2, is DTGVSQNPRHKITKRGQNVTFRCDPISEHNRLYWYRQTLGQGPEFLTYFQNEAQLEKSRLLSDRFSAERPKGSFSTLEIQRTEQGDSAMYLCASSSTSTGYGYTFGSGTRLTVV.

The V call is TRBV27, the J call TRBJ1-5; TRBD1 agrees at 10 bases. CDR1 and CDR2 from the germline V gene are MNHEY and SMNVEV (reference sequence). V shed 5 bases and J 2 bases; nucleotides not matched to a gene: 9. The CDR3 has 17 residues. CDR3 residues: CASSPRDRGDGNQPQHF. In DNA, the CDR3 is TGTGCCAGCAGTCCCCGGGACAGGGGAGACGGCAATCAGCCCCAGCATTTT.

This chain uses TRBV5-4 with TRBJ2-7; perhaps TRBD2 as D (5 bases). The ends were cut back, 0 bases at V and 5 bases at J, with 15 bases in the middle. The germline gives CDR1 SGHNT, CDR2 YYREEE (reference sequence). CDR3 length equals 15 residues. The DNA of the CDR3 is TGTGCCAGCAGCTTGGGTGGATCTAGCCCCCACGAGCAGTACTTC. Translation: CASSLGGSSPHEQYF.

This clone was seen only once. V gene TRBV29-1 combines with J gene TRBJ1-1; D uncertain. V lost 2 bases and J 3 bases, leaving 7 bases between the germline ends. The CDR3 extends over 12 amino acids. Germline V gene sequence: CDR1 SQVTM, CDR2 ANQGSEA. The CDR3 sequence: CSVERGDTEAFF. In nucleotides, the CDR3 is TGCAGCGTTGAACGCGGAGACACTGAAGCTTTCTTT.

V gene TRBV5-6 combines with J gene TRBJ2-3; the D gene is possibly TRBD2 (5 bases). The CDR3 loop spans 15 amino acids. Trimming left V 0 bases short and J 3 bases short, with 11 bases between. Looked up from germline, CDR1 is SGHDT and CDR2 is YYEEEE. Written as DNA, the CDR3 is TGTGCCAGCAGCTTGGCTGCGGGTGTTACAGATACGCAGTATTTT. This encodes CASSLAAGVTDTQYF.

The chain couples TRBV7-2 to TRBJ2-1; 9 bases fit TRBD2. J was trimmed by 6 bases and V by 5 bases; bases with no gene match: 8. The CDR3 has 15 amino acids. Germline V lookup: CDR1 SGHTA, CDR2 FQGNSA. The CDR3 DNA reads TGTGCCAGCAGCCCCCGGGGCGGGGGGGCCAATGAGCAGTTCTTC. This gives the protein CASSPRGGGANEQFF.

The chain couples TRBV4-1 to TRBJ1-1; TRBD1 matches at 11 bases. The V segment lost 3 bases and the J segment 0 bases; nucleotides outside the gene matches: 3. Germline assignment: CDR1 MGHRA and CDR2 YSYEKL. CDR3 length equals 16 residues. In nucleotides, the CDR3 is TGCGCCAGCAGCCACCGGACAGGGGGCATGAACACTGAAGCTTTCTTT. This codes for CASSHRTGGMNTEAFF.

This chain links TRBV19 with TRBJ1-2; TRBD1 might be the D (5 bases). The CDR3 has 14 residues. Germline V gene lookup returns CDR1 LNHDA and CDR2 SQIVND (reference sequence). V was shortened by 7 bases and J by 5 bases, with 17 bases between the two germline ends. CDR3: CASNQPGLLYGYTF. The CDR3 DNA reads as TGTGCCAGTAACCAACCGGGACTCCTTTATGGCTACACCTTC. The full variable domain, completed using reference TRBV19 and TRBJ1-2, is DGGITQSPKYLFRKEGQNVTLSCEQNLNHDAMYWYRQDPGQGLRLIYYSQIVNDFQKGDIAEGYSVSREKKESFPLTVTSAQKNPTAFYLCASNQPGLLYGYTFGSGTRLTVV.

The V and J genes are TRBV9 and TRBJ1-2; D might be TRBD1 (6 bases). Germline V gene lookup returns CDR1 SGDLS and CDR2 YYNGEE. This CDR3 is built from 13 residues. V was clipped by 5 bases and J by 4 bases, with 12 bases between them. This chain's CDR3 is CASRGGVLYGYTF. In DNA, the CDR3 is TGTGCCAGCAGAGGGGGGGTACTCTATGGCTACACCTTC. Looking up the rest from reference TRBV9 and TRBJ1-2 gives the full variable domain: DSGVTQTPKHLITATGQRVTLRCSPRSGDLSVYWYQQSLDQGLQFLIQYYNGEERAKGNILERFSAQQFPDLHSELNLSSLELGDSALYFCASRGGVLYGYTFGSGTRLTVV.